This T cell receptor beta chain was recovered during a study of T cells in Graves' hyperthyroidism and ophthalmopathy. The germline V gene has CDR1 SGHNT and CDR2 YENEEA. The CDR3 sequence is 18 residues long. V was pared by 5 bases and J by 4 bases, with 26 bases between. When ophthalmopathy did not progress within 18 months, Graves' hyperthyroidism was considered stable. Amplified TCR beta CDR3 regions derived from RNA transcripts. Carried out on the TCR CDR3, a first-round RT-PCR used the HTBI primer set. Using its own MiXCR run on the multiplex PCR reads, TCRdb lists one record per CDR3 protein. The sample records fewer than 550,000 distinct CDR3 sequences, around a sixth being singletons.

The sequenced sample was blood. The source of this sequence is a woman between 18 and 29 years old with Graves' hyperthyroidism. The chain has TRBV11-3 and TRBJ1-1; the D is unclear. The CDR3 DNA follows: TGTGCCAGCAGCCTCCGACCCCCGGCGCGGGTAGAAGGCACTGAAGCTTTCTTT. It codes for CASSLRPPARVEGTEAFF.